This T cell receptor (beta chain) was sequenced during a study of T-cell reconstitution after alpha-beta-depleted transplantation in children. The CDR3 is 13 residues long. Per germline, CDR1 DFQATT and CDR2 SNEGSKA (reference sequence). Trimming removed 4 bases at V and 9 bases at J, with 16 bases between. Unique molecular identifiers were incorporated into the prepared TCRbeta library. TCRdb re-called the PCR reads with MiXCR, one entry per CDR3 protein. This repertoire shows roughly 670,000 distinct CDR3 sequences, roughly 14% found once; its top ten account for 0.79%. This clonotype was picked up many times.

This receptor was taken from a girl between 2 and 10 years old with congenital amegakaryocytic thrombocytopenia, due to receive a stem cell transplant. The chain is built from TRBV20-1 and TRBJ2-1; D gene unclear. The sample consisted of PBMCs, taken before TCRalphabeta/CD19-depleted stem cell transplant. This CDR3 is CSANRAPATEQFF. CDR3 nucleotides: TGCAGTGCTAACCGGGCCCCCGCAACTGAGCAGTTCTTC.